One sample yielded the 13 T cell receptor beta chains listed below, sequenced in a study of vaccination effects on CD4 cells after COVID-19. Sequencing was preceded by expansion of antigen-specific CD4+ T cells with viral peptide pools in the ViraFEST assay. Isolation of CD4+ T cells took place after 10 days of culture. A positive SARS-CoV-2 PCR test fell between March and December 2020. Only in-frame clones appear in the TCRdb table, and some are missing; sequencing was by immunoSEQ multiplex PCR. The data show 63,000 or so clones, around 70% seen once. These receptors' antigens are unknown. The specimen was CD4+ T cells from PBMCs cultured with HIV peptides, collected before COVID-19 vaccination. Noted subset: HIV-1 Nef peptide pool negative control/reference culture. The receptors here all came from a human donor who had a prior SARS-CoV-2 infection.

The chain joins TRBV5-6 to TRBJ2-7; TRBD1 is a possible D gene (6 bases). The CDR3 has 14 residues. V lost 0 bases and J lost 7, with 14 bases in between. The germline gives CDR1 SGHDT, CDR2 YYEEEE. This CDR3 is CASSLGQGLREQYF. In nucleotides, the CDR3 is TGTGCCAGCAGCTTGGGTCAGGGGCTAAGGGAGCAGTACTTC.

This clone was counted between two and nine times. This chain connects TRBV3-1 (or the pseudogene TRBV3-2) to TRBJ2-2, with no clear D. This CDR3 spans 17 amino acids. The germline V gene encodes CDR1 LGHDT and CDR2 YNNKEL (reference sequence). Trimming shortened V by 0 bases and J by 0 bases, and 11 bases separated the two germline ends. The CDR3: CASSQEAPLPNTGELFF. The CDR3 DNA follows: TGTGCCAGCAGCCAAGAGGCCCCGCTCCCGAACACCGGGGAGCTGTTTTTT.

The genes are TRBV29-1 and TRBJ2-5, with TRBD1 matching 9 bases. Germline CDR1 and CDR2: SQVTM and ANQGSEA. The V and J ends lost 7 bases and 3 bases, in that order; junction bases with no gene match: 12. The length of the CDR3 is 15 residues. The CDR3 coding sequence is TGCAGCGCGAGGACCGGGACAGGGAAGGAAGAGACCCAGTACTTC. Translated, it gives CSARTGTGKEETQYF.

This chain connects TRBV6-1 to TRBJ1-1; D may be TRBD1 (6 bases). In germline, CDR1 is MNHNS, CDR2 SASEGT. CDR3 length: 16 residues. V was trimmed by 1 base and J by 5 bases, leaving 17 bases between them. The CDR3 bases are TGTGCCAGCAGTGAAGTTTGGGGGCACGCTGGAACTGAAGCTTTCTTT. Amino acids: CASSEVWGHAGTEAFF.

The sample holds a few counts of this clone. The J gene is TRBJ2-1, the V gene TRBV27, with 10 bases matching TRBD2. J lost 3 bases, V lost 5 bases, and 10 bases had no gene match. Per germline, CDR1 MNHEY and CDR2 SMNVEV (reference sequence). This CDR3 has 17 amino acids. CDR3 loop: CASSLSTSGLDYNEQFF. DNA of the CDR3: TGTGCCAGCAGTCTTTCGACTAGCGGGCTGGACTACAATGAGCAGTTCTTC.

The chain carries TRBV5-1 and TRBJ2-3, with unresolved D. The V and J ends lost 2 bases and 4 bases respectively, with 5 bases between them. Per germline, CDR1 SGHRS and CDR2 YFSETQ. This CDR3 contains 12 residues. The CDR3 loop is CASSFTPDTQYF. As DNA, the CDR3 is TGCGCCAGCAGCTTTACACCAGATACGCAGTATTTT.

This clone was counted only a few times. The CDR3 nucleotides read TGCGCCAGCAGCCACACCGCAGGCCAACTTGAAGCTTTCTTT. It translates to CASSHTAGQLEAFF. The chain employs TRBV4-3 and TRBJ1-1, with no clear D. This CDR3 is 14 amino acids long. Trimming pared 3 bases from V and 7 bases from J, leaving 15 bases between. CDR1 is LGHNA, CDR2 YSLEER, per germline.

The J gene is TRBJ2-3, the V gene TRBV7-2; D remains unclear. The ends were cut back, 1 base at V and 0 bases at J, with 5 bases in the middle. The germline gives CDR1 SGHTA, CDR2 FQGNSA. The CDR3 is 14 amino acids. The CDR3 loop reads CASSLDRSTDTQYF. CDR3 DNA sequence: TGTGCCAGCAGCTTAGATAGAAGCACAGATACGCAGTATTTT. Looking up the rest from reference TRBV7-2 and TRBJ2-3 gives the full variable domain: GAGVSQSPSNKVTEKGKDVELRCDPISGHTALYWYRQSLGQGLEFLIYFQGNSAPDKSGLPSDRFSAERTGGSVSTLTIQRTQQEDSAVYLCASSLDRSTDTQYFGPGTRLTVL.

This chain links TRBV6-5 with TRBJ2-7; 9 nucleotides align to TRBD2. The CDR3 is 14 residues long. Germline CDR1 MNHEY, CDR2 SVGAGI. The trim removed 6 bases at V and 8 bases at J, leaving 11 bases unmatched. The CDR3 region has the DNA TGTGCCAGCAGCCGCGGGGGGGCCTCGGTTAAGCAGTACTTC. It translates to CASSRGGASVKQYF.

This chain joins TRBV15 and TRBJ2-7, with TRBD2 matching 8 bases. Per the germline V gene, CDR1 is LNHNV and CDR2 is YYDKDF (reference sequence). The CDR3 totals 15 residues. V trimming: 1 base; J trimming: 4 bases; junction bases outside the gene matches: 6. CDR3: CATSRGRTSIYEQYF. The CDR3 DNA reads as TGTGCCACCAGCAGAGGGAGGACTAGCATTTACGAGCAGTACTTC.

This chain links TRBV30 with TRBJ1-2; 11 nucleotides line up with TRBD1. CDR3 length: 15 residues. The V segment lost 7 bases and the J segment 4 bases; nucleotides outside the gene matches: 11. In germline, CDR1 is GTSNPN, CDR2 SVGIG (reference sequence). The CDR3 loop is CAYLSRDRGIYGYTF. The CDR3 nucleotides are TGTGCCTACCTTTCCCGGGACAGGGGGATCTATGGCTACACCTTC.

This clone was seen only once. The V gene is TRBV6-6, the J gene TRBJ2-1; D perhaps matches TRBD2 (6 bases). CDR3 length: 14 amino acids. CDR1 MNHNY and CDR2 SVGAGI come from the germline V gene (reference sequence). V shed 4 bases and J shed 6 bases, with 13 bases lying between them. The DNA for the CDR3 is TGTGCCAGCAGTTCGCACCTACTAGCCAATGAGCAGTTCTTC. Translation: CASSSHLLANEQFF.

The CDR3 is CASSEQGQGGEKLFF. The CDR3 region has the DNA TGTGCCAGCAGTGAACAGGGACAGGGAGGTGAAAAACTGTTTTTT. The rearrangement joins TRBV2 to TRBJ1-4, with 9 bases matching TRBD1. This CDR3 has 15 amino acids. Germline assignment: CDR1 SNHLY and CDR2 FYNNEI. V gave up 2 bases and J gave up 7 bases; unmatched junction bases: 5. The whole variable domain, remainder taken from reference TRBV2 and TRBJ1-4, is EPEVTQTPSHQVTQMGQEVILRCVPISNHLYFYWYRQILGQKVEFLVSFYNNEISEKSEIFDDQFSVERPDGSNFTLKIRSTKLEDSAMYFCASSEQGQGGEKLFFGSGTQLSVL.